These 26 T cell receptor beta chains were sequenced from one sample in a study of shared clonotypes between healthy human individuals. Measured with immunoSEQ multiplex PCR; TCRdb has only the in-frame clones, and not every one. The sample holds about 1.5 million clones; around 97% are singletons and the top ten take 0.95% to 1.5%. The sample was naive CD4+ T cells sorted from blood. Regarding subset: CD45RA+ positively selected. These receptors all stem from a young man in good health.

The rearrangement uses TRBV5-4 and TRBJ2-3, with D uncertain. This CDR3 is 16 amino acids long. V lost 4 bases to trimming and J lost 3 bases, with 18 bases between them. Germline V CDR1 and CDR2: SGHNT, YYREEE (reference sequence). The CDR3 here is CASSPDSLYGTDTQYF. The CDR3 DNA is TGTGCCAGCAGCCCCGATTCATTATATGGGACAGATACGCAGTATTTT.

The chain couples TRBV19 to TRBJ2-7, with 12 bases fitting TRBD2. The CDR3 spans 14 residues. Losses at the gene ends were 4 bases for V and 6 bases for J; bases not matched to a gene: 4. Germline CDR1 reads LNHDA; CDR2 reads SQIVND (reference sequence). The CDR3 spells CASSTSGRAGEQYF. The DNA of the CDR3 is TGTGCCAGTAGTACTAGCGGGAGGGCCGGCGAGCAGTACTTC.

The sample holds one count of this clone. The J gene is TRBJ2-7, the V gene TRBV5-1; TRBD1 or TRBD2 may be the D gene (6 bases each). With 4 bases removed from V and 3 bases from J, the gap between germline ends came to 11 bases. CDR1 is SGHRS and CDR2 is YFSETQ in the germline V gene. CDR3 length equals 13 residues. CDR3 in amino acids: CASSGGQIYEQYF. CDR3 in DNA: TGCGCCAGCAGCGGGGGGCAGATCTACGAGCAGTACTTC.

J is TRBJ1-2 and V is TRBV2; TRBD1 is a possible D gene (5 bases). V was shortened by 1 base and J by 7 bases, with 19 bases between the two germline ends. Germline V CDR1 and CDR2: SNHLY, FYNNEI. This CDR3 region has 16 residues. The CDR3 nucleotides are TGTGCCAGCAGTGAAGTGACAGCTCCGACCTCTCGTGGCTACACCTTC. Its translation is CASSEVTAPTSRGYTF.

The CDR3 nucleotides read TGCGCCAGCAGCCAAGCTAGGGCGGCGGGGGCCGGGGAGCTGTTTTTT. Amino acid sequence: CASSQARAAGAGELFF. The chain combines TRBV4-3 with TRBJ2-2; TRBD2 aligns across 7 bases. The CDR3 loop spans 16 amino acids. With V trimmed by 1 base and J by 6 bases, 8 bases remained unmatched. Germline V gene lookup returns CDR1 LGHNA and CDR2 YSLEER.

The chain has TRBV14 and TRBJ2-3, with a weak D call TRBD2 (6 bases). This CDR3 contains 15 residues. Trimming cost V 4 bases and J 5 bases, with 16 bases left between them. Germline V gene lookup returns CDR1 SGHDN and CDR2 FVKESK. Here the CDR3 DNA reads TGTGCCAGCAGCCTTCTTCCCGGAGGGAGAGATACGCAGTATTTT. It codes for CASSLLPGGRDTQYF.

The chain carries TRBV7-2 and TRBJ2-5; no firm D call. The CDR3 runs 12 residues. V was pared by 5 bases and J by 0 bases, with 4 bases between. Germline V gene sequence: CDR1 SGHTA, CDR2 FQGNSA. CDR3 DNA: TGTGCCAGCAGCCAGTACCAAGAGACCCAGTACTTC. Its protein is CASSQYQETQYF. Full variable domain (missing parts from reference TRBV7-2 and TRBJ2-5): GAGVSQSPSNKVTEKGKDVELRCDPISGHTALYWYRQSLGQGLEFLIYFQGNSAPDKSGLPSDRFSAERTGGSVSTLTIQRTQQEDSAVYLCASSQYQETQYFGPGTRLLVL.

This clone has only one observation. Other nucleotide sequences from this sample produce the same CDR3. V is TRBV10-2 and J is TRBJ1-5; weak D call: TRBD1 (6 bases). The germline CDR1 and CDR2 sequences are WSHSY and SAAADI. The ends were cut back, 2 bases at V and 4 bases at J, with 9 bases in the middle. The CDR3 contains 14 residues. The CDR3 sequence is CASSEGGRNQPQHF. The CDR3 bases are TGCGCCAGCAGTGAGGGGGGCAGGAATCAGCCCCAGCATTTT.

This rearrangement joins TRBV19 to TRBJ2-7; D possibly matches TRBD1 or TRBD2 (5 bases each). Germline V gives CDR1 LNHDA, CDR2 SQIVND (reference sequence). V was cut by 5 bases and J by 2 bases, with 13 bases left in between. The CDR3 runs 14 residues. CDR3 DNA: TGTGCCAGTAGTCACCCCGGGACGGCCTACGAGCAGTACTTC. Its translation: CASSHPGTAYEQYF. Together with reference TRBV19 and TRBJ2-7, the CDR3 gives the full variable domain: DGGITQSPKYLFRKEGQNVTLSCEQNLNHDAMYWYRQDPGQGLRLIYYSQIVNDFQKGDIAEGYSVSREKKESFPLTVTSAQKNPTAFYLCASSHPGTAYEQYFGPGTRLTVT.

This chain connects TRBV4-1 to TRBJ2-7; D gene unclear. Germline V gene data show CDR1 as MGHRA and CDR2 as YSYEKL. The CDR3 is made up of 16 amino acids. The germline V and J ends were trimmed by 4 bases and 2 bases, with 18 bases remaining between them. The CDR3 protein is CASSPRYDTATYEQYF. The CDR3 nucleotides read TGCGCCAGCAGCCCTAGATATGACACCGCAACCTACGAGCAGTACTTC.

The CDR3 DNA is TGTGCCAGCAGTGGCACAGGGGGAGGTGGCTACACCTTC. Residues: CASSGTGGGGYTF. The chain combines TRBV25-1 with TRBJ1-2; TRBD1 matches at 8 bases. The germline V gene encodes CDR1 MGHDK and CDR2 SYGVNS. The CDR3 is made up of 13 amino acids. With V trimmed by 4 bases and J by 7 bases, 5 bases remained unmatched.

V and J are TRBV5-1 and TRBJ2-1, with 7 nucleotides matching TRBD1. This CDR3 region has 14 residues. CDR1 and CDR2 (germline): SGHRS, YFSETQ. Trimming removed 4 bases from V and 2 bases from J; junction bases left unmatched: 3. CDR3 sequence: CASSAGTAYNEQFF. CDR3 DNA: TGCGCCAGCAGCGCCGGGACAGCCTACAATGAGCAGTTCTTC.

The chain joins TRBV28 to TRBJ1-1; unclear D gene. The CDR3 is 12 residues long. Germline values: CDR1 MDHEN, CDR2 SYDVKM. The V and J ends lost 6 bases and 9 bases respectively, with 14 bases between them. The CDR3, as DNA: TGTGCCAGCAGCCTGGTACAGAAACAAGCTTTCTTT. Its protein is CASSLVQKQAFF.

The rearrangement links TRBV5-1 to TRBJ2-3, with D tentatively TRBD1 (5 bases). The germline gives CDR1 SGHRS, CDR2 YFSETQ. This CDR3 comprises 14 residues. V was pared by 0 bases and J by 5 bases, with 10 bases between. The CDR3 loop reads CASSLAQQEDTQYF. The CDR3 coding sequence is TGCGCCAGCAGCTTGGCCCAACAGGAAGATACGCAGTATTTT.

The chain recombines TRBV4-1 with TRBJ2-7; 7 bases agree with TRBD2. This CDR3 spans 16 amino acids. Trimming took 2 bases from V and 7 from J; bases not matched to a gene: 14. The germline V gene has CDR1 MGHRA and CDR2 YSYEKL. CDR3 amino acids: CASSQTGGIAYEEQYF. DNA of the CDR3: TGCGCCAGCAGCCAAACGGGGGGAATAGCCTACGAAGAGCAGTACTTC.

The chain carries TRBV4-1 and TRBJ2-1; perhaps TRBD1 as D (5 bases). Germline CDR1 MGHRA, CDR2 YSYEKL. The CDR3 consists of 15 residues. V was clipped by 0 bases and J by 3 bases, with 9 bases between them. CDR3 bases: TGCGCCAGCAGCCAAGATCCAGGGAACTACAATGAGCAGTTCTTC. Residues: CASSQDPGNYNEQFF.

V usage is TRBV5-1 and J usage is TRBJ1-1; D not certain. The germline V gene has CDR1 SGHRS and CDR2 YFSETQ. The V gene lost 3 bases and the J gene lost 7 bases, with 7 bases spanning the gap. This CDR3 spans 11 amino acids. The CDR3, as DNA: TGCGCCAGCAGCTCGTTGGGTGAAGCTTTCTTT. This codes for CASSSLGEAFF.

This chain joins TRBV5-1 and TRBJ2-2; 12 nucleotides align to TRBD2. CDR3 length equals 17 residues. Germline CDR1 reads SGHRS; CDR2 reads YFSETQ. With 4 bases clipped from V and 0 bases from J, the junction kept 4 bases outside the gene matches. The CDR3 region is CASSLLAGGANTGELFF. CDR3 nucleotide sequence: TGCGCCAGCAGCCTCCTAGCGGGAGGGGCGAACACCGGGGAGCTGTTTTTT.

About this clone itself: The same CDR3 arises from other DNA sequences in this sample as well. CDR3 in amino acids: CASSQRTGRYNEQFF. CDR3 coding DNA: TGTGCCAGCAGCCAGAGGACAGGGCGATACAATGAGCAGTTCTTC. The chain employs TRBV14 and TRBJ2-1; 8 nucleotides agree with TRBD1. J was trimmed by 4 bases and V by 3 bases; bases with no gene match: 5. Germline V lookup: CDR1 SGHDN, CDR2 FVKESK. The CDR3 spans 15 residues.

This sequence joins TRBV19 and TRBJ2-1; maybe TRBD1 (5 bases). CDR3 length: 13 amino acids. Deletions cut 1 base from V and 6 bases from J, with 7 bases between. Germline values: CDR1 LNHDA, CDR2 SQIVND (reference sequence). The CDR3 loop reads CASSIVQGNEQFF. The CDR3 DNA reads TGTGCCAGTAGTATAGTCCAGGGCAATGAGCAGTTCTTC.

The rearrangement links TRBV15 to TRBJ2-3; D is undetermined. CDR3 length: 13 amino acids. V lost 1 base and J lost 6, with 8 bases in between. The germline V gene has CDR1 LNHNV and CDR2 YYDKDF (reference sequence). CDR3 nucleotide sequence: TGTGCCACCAGCAGAGCACCTCTGGATACGCAGTATTTT. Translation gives CATSRAPLDTQYF.

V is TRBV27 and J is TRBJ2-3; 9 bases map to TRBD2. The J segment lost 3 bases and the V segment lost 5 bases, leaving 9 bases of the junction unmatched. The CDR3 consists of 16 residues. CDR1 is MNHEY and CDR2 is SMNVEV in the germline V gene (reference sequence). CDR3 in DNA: TGTGCCAGCAGTCCTCCCCGCGGGAGGGCTACAGATACGCAGTATTTT. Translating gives CASSPPRGRATDTQYF.

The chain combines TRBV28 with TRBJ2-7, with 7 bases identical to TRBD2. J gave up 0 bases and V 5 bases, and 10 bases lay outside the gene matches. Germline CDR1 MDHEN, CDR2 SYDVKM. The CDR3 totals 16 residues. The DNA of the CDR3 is TGTGCCAGCAGTCCGTCGGGAAGGGACTACTCCTACGAGCAGTACTTC. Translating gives CASSPSGRDYSYEQYF.

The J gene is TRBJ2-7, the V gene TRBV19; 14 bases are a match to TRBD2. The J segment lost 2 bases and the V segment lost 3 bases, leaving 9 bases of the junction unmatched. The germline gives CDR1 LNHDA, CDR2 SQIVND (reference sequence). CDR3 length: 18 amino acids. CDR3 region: CASSMRSGLAGEPYEQYF. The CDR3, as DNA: TGTGCCAGTAGTATGCGATCGGGACTAGCGGGAGAGCCCTACGAGCAGTACTTC.

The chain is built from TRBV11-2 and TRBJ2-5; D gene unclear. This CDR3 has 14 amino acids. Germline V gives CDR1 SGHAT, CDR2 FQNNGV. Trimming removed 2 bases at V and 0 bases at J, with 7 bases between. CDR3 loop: CASSLRVYQETQYF. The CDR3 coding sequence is TGTGCCAGCAGCTTACGAGTGTACCAAGAGACCCAGTACTTC.

The DNA of the CDR3 is TGTGCCAGCAGTCGGACCCTCGCCCTCACCGGGGAGCTGTTTTTT. Translated, it gives CASSRTLALTGELFF. V gene TRBV6-6 combines with J gene TRBJ2-2; D unclear. V dropped 5 bases and J dropped 4 bases, with 14 bases sitting between them. Germline-derived CDR1 and CDR2 are MNHNY and SVGAGI (reference sequence). CDR3 size: 15 residues.